The subject of this entry is one T cell receptor beta chain. Its antigen is currently not known. No base qualities exist here, and no much larger clone lies one base off it. The data belong to a study of blood T cells in healthy people across ages (dated by TCRdb to between 2015 and 2016). Regarding the complete study: In model experiments, roughly one uniquely barcoded TCR beta cDNA molecule per two T cells was captured by template switching. To avoid experimental bias, donors of different ages were spread randomly across the sequencing lanes. To track age-related changes in TCR beta repertoire diversity, the study relied on deep sequencing normalized with unique cDNA molecular identifiers. Donors were grouped into four age groups: young (average roughly 15 years), middle-aged (under 40), aged (roughly 67) and long-lived (approximately 82). The study analyzed two additional independent replicas of 1 million unique cDNA reads from the same blood draw for two donors, one aged 18 to 29 and one aged 80 or older. Study-level results and caveats: The percentage of naive T cells measured by flow cytometry correlated strongly with observed TCR beta diversity. Compared with the aged group, the long-lived group had more naive CD4+ T cells, fewer expanded clones and increased TCR diversity, a pattern suggesting age selection. Because profiling used bulk unsorted PBMCs, naive and antigen-experienced compartments could not be compared conclusively. The CMV infection status of donors was not known, potentially confounding age-related changes in expanded clonotypes. As age increased, observed TCR beta diversity per million T cells dropped in a roughly linear way, and a significant reduction was already evident by age about 40. Estimates of total diversity from one million sequenced T cells were regarded as lower bounds and underestimates.

Library prep was done by 5' RACE. Sequenced using an Illumina HiSeq 2500. A second about 6 to 11 cycle PCR used a sample-barcoded 5' primer and a J-beta primer mix. A unique molecular identifier was introduced onto each TCR beta cDNA molecule by a template-switch 5' adaptor carrying 12 random nucleotides. At least 3 million CDR3-containing paired-end reads were obtained from each sample. First-strand cDNA synthesis was performed from all RNA using the Mint cDNA synthesis kit, with priming by a TRBC-specific oligonucleotide. Following uracil-DNA glycosylase treatment, all cDNA underwent a first 18-cycle PCR with the universal primers M1SS and BC2_uni_R. The paper's processing steps were these. For normalization, 1 million high-quality reads, each with a distinct molecular identifier, were randomly selected from each sample. Reads sharing molecular identifiers were discarded rather than binned into consensus sequences. MiTCR, set to a Q25 quality threshold and the strictest error-elimination algorithm, was used for CDR3 identification, clonotype clustering and error correction. Lower-bound total TCR beta diversity was estimated with a nonparametric unseen species model using Euler transformation. The public reads were reanalyzed by TCRdb: fastp trimming at Q25, MiXCR alignment, in-frame beta chains only. Rows merge per CDR3 protein into single entries with the most common DNA and genes. The V and J calls, along with clone size, are taken from TCRdb and not from the paper's own processing. For this sample there are approximately 700,000 distinct CDR3 sequences; 32% appear just once. The ten top clones hold 15% of the sample.

From the cysteine through the phenylalanine, the CDR3 covers 14 amino acids. CDR3 DNA is the only sequence kept; it has 42 bases, read in frame from the first base. The CDR1 and CDR2 encoded by the germline V gene (reference sequence) are DFQATT and SNEGSKA. Trimming removed 1 base from V and 1 base from J; the gene matches leave 3 bases unexplained. Systemically healthy Caucasian individuals from Russia, 35 to 40 in total and aged about 6 to 90 years, were included as donors. Each donor gave 9 to 10 milliliters of peripheral blood, collected into EDTA-treated Vacutainer tubes. Ficoll-Paque density-gradient centrifugation was used to isolate PBMCs, with at least 6 million per sample. Total RNA was extracted from PBMCs with Trizol reagent, with at least 5.5 micrograms obtained per sample. The percentages of naive CD45RAhigh/CD27high T cells were determined by flow cytometry on a PBMC aliquot from every donor.

The V gene is TRBV20-1 and the J gene is TRBJ1-1, with TRBD1 identical over 7 junction bases. Material for sequencing was blood. The receptor comes from a woman of 80 years or more in good health. Donor details come from another sample of the same person, matched by shared clones. The DNA sequence is as follows: TGCAGTGCTAGAGGGAGACAGGGGAACACTGAAGCTTTCTTT. Translated, it gives CSARGRQGNTEAFF.